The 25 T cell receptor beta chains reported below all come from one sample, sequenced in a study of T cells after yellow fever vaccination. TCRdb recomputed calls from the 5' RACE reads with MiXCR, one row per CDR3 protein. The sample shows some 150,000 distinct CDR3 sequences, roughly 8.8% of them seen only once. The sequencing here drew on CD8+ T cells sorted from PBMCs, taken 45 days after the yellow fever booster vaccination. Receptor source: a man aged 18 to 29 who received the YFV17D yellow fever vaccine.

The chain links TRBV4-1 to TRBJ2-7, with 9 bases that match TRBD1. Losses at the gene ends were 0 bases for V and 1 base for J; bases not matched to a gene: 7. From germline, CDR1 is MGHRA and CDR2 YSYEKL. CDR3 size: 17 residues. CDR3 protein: CASSQEGQGEYSYEQYF. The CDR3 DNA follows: TGCGCCAGCAGCCAAGAGGGACAGGGAGAATATTCCTACGAGCAGTACTTC.

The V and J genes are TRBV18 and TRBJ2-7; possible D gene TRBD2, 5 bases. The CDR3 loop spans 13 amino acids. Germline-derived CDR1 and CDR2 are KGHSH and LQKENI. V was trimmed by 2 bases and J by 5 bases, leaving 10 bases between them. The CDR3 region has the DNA TGTGCCAGCTCACCAGGGCCCGGGGACGAGCAGTACTTC. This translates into CASSPGPGDEQYF.

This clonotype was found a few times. CDR3 DNA sequence: TGCGCCAGCAGCCTAGACGACAGGGTGATTGATGAGCAGTTCTTC. Translating it yields CASSLDDRVIDEQFF. This sequence joins TRBV4-1 and TRBJ2-1, with 7 nucleotides matching TRBD1. CDR1 and CDR2 (germline): MGHRA, YSYEKL. The CDR3 spans 15 residues. The trim removed 4 bases at V and 8 bases at J, leaving 11 bases unmatched.

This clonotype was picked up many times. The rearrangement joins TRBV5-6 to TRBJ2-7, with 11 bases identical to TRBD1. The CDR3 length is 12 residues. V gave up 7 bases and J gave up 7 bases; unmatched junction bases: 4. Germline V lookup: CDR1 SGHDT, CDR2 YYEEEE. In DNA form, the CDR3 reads TGTGCCAGCGGACAGGGGGCGAGTGAGCAGTACGTC. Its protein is CASGQGASEQYV.

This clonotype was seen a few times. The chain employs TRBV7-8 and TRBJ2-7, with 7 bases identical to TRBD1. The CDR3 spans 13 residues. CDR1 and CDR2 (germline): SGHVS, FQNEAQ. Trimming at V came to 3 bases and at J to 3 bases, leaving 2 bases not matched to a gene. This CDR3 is CASSFGTDYEQYV. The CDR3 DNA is TGTGCCAGCAGCTTCGGGACAGACTACGAGCAGTACGTC.

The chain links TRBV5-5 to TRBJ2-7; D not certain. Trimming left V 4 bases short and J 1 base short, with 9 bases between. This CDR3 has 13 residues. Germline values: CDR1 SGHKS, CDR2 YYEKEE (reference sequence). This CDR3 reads CASSPAESYEQYV. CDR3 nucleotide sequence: TGTGCCAGCAGCCCGGCGGAGTCCTACGAGCAGTACGTC.

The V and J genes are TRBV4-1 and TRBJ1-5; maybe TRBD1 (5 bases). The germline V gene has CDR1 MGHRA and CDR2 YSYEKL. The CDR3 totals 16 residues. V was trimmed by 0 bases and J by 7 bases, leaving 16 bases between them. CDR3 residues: CASSQDRGGRGQPQHF. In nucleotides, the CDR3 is TGCGCCAGCAGCCAAGATCGGGGGGGAAGAGGGCAGCCCCAGCATTTT.

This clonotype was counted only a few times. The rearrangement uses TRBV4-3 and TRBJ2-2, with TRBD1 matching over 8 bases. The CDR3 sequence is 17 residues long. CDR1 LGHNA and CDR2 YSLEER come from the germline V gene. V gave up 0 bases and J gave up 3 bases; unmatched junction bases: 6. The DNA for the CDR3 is TGCGCCAGCAGCCAAGATGAGACAGGGGTGGACACCGGGGAGCTGTTTTTT. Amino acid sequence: CASSQDETGVDTGELFF.

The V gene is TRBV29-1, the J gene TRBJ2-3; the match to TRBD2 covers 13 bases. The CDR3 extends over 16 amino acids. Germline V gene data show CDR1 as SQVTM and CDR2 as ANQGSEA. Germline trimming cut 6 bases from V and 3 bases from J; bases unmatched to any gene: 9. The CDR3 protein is CSVDGTSGIGTDTQYF. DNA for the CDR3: TGCAGCGTGGACGGGACTAGCGGGATCGGGACAGATACGCAGTATTTT.

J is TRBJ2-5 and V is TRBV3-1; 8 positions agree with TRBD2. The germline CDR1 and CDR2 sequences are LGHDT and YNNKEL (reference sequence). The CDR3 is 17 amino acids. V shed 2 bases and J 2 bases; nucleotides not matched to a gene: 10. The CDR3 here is CASSQRRGGKSQETQYF. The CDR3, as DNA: TGTGCCAGCAGCCAACGGCGCGGGGGGAAATCTCAAGAGACCCAGTACTTC.

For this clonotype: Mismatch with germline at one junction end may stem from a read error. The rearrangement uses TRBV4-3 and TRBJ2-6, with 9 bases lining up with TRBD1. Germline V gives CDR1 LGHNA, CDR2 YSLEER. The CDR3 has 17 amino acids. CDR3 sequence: CASSQGTGAGGANVLTF. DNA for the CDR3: TGCGCCAGCAGCCAAGGGACAGGGGCGGGTGGGGCCAACGTCCTGACCTTC.

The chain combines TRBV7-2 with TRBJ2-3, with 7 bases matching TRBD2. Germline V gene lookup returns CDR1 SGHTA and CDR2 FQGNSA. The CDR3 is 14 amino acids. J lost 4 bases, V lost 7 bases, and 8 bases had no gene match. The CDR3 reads CASNPEGRADTQYF. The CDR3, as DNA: TGTGCCAGCAACCCGGAGGGGAGGGCAGATACGCAGTATTTT.

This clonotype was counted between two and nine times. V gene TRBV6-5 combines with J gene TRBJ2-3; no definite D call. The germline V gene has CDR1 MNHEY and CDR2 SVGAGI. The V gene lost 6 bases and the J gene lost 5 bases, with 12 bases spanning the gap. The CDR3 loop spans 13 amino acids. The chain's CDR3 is CASRPSEQDTQYF. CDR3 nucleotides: TGTGCCAGCAGACCGTCCGAGCAAGATACGCAGTATTTT.

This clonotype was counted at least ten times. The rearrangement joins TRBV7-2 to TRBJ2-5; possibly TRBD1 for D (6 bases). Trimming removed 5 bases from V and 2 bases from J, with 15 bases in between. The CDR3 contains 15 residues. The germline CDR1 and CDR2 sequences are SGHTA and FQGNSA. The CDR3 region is CASSPGVLGQETQYF. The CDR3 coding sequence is TGTGCCAGCAGCCCAGGGGTATTGGGGCAAGAGACCCAGTACTTC.

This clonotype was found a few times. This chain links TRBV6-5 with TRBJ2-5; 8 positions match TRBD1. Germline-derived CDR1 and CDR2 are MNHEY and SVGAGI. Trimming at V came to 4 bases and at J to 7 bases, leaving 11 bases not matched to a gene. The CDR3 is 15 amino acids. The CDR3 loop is CASSSIQGALGTQYF. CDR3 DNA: TGTGCCAGCAGTTCTATCCAGGGGGCCTTGGGGACCCAGTACTTC.

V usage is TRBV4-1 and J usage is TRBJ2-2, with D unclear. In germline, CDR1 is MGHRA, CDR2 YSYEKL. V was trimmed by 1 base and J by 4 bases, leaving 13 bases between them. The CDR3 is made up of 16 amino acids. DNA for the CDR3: TGCGCCAGCAGCCAAGGGCGCTGGGGTAGCACCGGGGAGCTGTTTTTT. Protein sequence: CASSQGRWGSTGELFF.

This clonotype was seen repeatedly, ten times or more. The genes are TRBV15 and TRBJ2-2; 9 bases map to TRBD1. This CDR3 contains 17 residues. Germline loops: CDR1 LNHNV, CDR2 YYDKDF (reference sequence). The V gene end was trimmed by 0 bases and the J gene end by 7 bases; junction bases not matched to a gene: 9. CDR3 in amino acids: CATSRDLPGQGIGELFF. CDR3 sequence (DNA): TGTGCCACCAGCAGAGATCTGCCGGGACAGGGAATCGGGGAGCTGTTTTTT.

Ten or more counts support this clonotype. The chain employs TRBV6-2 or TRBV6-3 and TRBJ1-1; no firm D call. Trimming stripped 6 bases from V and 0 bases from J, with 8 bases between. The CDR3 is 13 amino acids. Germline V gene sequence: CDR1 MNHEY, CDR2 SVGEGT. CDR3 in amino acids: CASSPTVNTEAFF. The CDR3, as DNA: TGTGCCAGCAGCCCTACAGTGAACACTGAAGCTTTCTTT.

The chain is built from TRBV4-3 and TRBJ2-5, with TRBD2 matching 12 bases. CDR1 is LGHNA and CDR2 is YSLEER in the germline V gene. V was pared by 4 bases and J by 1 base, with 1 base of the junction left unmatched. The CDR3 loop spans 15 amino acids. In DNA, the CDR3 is TGCGCCAGCAGCCGACTAGCGGGGGTCCAAGAGACCCAGTACTTC. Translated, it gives CASSRLAGVQETQYF.

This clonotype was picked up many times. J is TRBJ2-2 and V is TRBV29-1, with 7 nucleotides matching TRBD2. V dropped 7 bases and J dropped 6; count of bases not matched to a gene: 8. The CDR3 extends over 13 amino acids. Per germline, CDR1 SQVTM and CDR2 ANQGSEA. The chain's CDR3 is CSALKLASGELFF. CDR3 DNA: TGCAGCGCCTTGAAACTAGCGTCCGGGGAGCTGTTTTTT.

CDR3 sequence reads: CSATLTGYEQYV. In DNA, the CDR3 is TGCAGTGCTACACTGACAGGATACGAGCAGTACGTC. The chain employs TRBV20-1 and TRBJ2-7, with a tentative D call TRBD1 (6 bases). The CDR3 extends over 12 amino acids. Germline CDR1 DFQATT, CDR2 SNEGSKA (reference sequence). V shed 4 bases and J shed 4 bases, with 11 bases lying between them.

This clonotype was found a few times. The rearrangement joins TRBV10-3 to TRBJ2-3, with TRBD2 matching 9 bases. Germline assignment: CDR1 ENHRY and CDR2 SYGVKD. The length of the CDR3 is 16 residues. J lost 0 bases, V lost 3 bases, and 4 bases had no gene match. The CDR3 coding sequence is TGTGCCATCAGTGACAGGAGCGGGGGGAGCACAGATACGCAGTATTTT. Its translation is CAISDRSGGSTDTQYF.

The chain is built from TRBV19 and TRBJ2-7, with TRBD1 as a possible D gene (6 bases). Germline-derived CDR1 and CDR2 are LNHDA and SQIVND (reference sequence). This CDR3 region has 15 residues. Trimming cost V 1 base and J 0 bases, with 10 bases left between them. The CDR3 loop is CASSIGQGPSYEQYV. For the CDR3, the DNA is TGTGCCAGTAGTATAGGGCAGGGGCCCTCCTACGAGCAGTACGTC.

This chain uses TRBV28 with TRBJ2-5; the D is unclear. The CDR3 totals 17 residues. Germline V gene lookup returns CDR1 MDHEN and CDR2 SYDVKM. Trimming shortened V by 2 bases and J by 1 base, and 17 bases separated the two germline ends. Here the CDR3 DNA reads TGTGCCAGCAGTTTAGGTGCAGGCCCTAGGGTCCAAGAGACCCAGTACTTC. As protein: CASSLGAGPRVQETQYF.

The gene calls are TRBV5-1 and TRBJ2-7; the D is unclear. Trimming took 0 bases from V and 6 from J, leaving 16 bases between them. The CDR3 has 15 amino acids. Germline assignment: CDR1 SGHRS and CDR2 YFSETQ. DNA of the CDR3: TGCGCCAGCAGCTTGGGGCAAGCAGTACGAGGCGAGCAGTACTTC. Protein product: CASSLGQAVRGEQYF.